Each of the 15 T cell receptor beta chains below was sequenced from the same sample in a study of PD-1 blockade in mismatch repair-deficient tumors. The repertoire was sequenced with immunoSEQ multiplex PCR; TCRdb's copy has only in-frame clones and lacks some. The sample records about 51,000 clones, approximately 80% being singletons. The sequences come from peripheral blood, collected 4 weeks after starting pembrolizumab. The receptors here all came from an adult with mismatch repair-deficient cancer.

The genes are TRBV14 and TRBJ1-2; D is undetermined. V was trimmed by 0 bases and J by 4 bases, leaving 6 bases between them. The CDR3 is 13 amino acids. Per germline, CDR1 SGHDN and CDR2 FVKESK. CDR3 region: CASSQEGIYGYTF. In nucleotides, the CDR3 is TGTGCCAGCAGCCAAGAGGGTATCTATGGCTACACCTTC.

This clone was seen a single time. This chain links TRBV6-4 with TRBJ2-1, with 16 bases that match TRBD2. The CDR3 extends over 18 amino acids. After removal of 0 bases from V and 4 bases from J, the junction contained 3 bases not matched to a gene. Germline CDR1 reads MRHNA; CDR2 reads SNTAGT. CDR3 protein: CASSDSGLAGGRYNEQFF. As DNA, the CDR3 is TGTGCCAGCAGTGACTCGGGACTAGCGGGAGGGAGATACAATGAGCAGTTCTTC.

The J gene is TRBJ2-2, the V gene TRBV25-1; 7 bases match TRBD2. The V segment lost 2 bases and the J segment 4 bases; nucleotides outside the gene matches: 4. CDR1 and CDR2 from the germline V gene are MGHDK and SYGVNS. The CDR3 covers 15 residues. CDR3 sequence (DNA): TGTGCCAGCAGTGAAGGACGGGAGGTCACCGGGGAGCTGTTTTTT. This gives the protein CASSEGREVTGELFF. The variable domain in full, with the rest retrieved from reference TRBV25-1 and TRBJ2-2, is EADIYQTPRYLVIGTGKKITLECSQTMGHDKMYWYQQDPGMELHLIHYSYGVNSTEKGDLSSESTVSRIRTEHFPLTLESARPSHTSQYLCASSEGREVTGELFFGEGSRLTVL.

This clone came up a few times. The V and J genes are TRBV9 and TRBJ2-2; D not certain. Germline CDR1 SGDLS, CDR2 YYNGEE. Trimming stripped 1 base from V and 7 bases from J, with 5 bases between. CDR3 length: 12 residues. This CDR3 reads CASSVWVGELFF. The CDR3 DNA reads as TGTGCCAGCAGCGTATGGGTCGGGGAGCTGTTTTTT.

This sequence joins TRBV7-9 and TRBJ1-2; TRBD1 might be the D (6 bases). V lost 3 bases, J lost 3 bases, and 11 bases lay in between. CDR1 is SEHNR and CDR2 is FQNEAQ in the germline V gene (reference sequence). This CDR3 spans 14 amino acids. CDR3 bases: TGTGCCAGCAGCTTCTTCAGGGGAGACTATGGCTACACCTTC. It specifies CASSFFRGDYGYTF.

This chain joins TRBV7-2 and TRBJ2-3; perhaps TRBD2 as D (5 bases). CDR1 and CDR2 from the germline V gene are SGHTA and FQGNSA. CDR3 length: 15 residues. The V end lost 1 base, the J end lost 7 bases, and 15 bases lay between the germline ends. CDR3 DNA: TGTGCCAGCAGCTTAGGGAGGTTCGGGCAAAATACGCAGTATTTT. This encodes CASSLGRFGQNTQYF.

The chain couples TRBV6-5 to TRBJ2-1; 12 positions agree with TRBD2. V lost 2 bases to trimming and J lost 10 bases; unmatched junction nucleotides: 3. Looked up from germline, CDR1 is MNHEY and CDR2 is SVGAGI. The CDR3 is 14 amino acids. As DNA, the CDR3 is TGTGCCAGCAGTTACGGACTAGCGGGAAACGAGCAGTTCTTC. Protein: CASSYGLAGNEQFF.

V gene TRBV7-9 combines with J gene TRBJ1-5; D unclear. Deletions cut 1 base from V and 1 base from J, with 14 bases between. The CDR3 has 17 amino acids. Germline lookup yields CDR1 SEHNR and CDR2 FQNEAQ (reference sequence). CDR3 bases: TGTGCCAGCAGCTTAGATACCGGACGGGGAAGCAATCAGCCCCAGCATTTT. This encodes CASSLDTGRGSNQPQHF.

The V call is TRBV10-1, the J call TRBJ1-5; TRBD1 might be the D (6 bases). Germline assignment: CDR1 WNHNN and CDR2 SYGVQD (reference sequence). The CDR3 totals 15 residues. Trimming took 3 bases from V and 6 from J, leaving 15 bases between them. CDR3: CASSDSQGSRQPQHF. The CDR3 bases are TGCGCCAGCAGTGATTCACAGGGTAGCCGTCAGCCCCAGCATTTT.

V gene TRBV18 combines with J gene TRBJ1-2; 7 nucleotides line up with TRBD1. The ends lost 5 bases at V and 0 bases at J; junction bases unmatched: 12. CDR3 size: 17 residues. CDR1 is KGHSH, CDR2 LQKENI, per germline. The CDR3 sequence: CASSYPAKGQSNYGYTF. Here the CDR3 DNA reads TGTGCCAGCTCATACCCTGCGAAGGGACAGTCTAACTATGGCTACACCTTC.

This clone was picked up one time. The chain is built from TRBV7-9 and TRBJ1-1; D is possibly TRBD1 (5 bases). Between the trimmed V and J ends, which lost 2 bases and 0 bases, there was a span of 13 bases. The CDR3 is 16 amino acids. CDR1 SEHNR and CDR2 FQNEAQ come from the germline V gene (reference sequence). The CDR3 reads CASSLPDTYMNTEAFF. CDR3 coding DNA: TGTGCCAGCAGCTTACCGGACACCTACATGAACACTGAAGCTTTCTTT. The full variable domain, its missing parts supplied by reference TRBV7-9 and TRBJ1-1, is DTGVSQNPRHKITKRGQNVTFRCDPISEHNRLYWYRQTLGQGPEFLTYFQNEAQLEKSRLLSDRFSAERPKGSFSTLEIQRTEQGDSAMYLCASSLPDTYMNTEAFFGQGTRLTVV.

V is TRBV10-3 and J is TRBJ2-2; TRBD2 matches at 15 bases. Germline lookup yields CDR1 ENHRY and CDR2 SYGVKD. The length of the CDR3 is 16 residues. J lost 4 bases, V lost 8 bases, and 5 bases had no gene match. CDR3 residues: CAIGLAGGPGTGELFF. For the CDR3, the DNA is TGTGCCATCGGACTAGCGGGAGGGCCGGGCACCGGGGAGCTGTTTTTT.

The V and J genes are TRBV27 and TRBJ1-2, with a weak D call TRBD1 (6 bases). This CDR3 is 15 amino acids long. Trimming pared 5 bases from V and 2 bases from J, leaving 15 bases between. CDR1 and CDR2 from the germline V gene are MNHEY and SMNVEV (reference sequence). The CDR3 sequence is CASSRLLDRNYGYTF. The CDR3 bases are TGTGCCAGCAGTCGCCTTTTGGACAGAAACTATGGCTACACCTTC.

The chain couples TRBV27 to TRBJ1-2; D gene uncertain. Germline lookup yields CDR1 MNHEY and CDR2 SMNVEV (reference sequence). This CDR3 contains 15 residues. Deletions cut 5 bases from V and 2 bases from J, with 15 bases between. The CDR3 spells CASSPRTWSNYGYTF. CDR3 nucleotide sequence: TGTGCCAGCAGTCCTAGGACCTGGTCGAACTATGGCTACACCTTC.

DNA for the CDR3: TGTGCCAGCAGCCGTAACACCGGGGAGCTGTTTTTT. It codes for CASSRNTGELFF. The gene calls are TRBV5-4 and TRBJ2-2, with unresolved D. V lost 4 bases to trimming and J lost 2 bases, with 3 bases between them. Germline V gives CDR1 SGHNT, CDR2 YYREEE (reference sequence). The length of the CDR3 is 12 residues. Filled out from reference TRBV5-4 and TRBJ2-2, the complete variable domain reads ETGVTQSPTHLIKTRGQQVTLRCSSQSGHNTVSWYQQALGQGPQFIFQYYREEENGRGNFPPRFSGLQFPNYSSELNVNALELDDSALYLCASSRNTGELFFGEGSRLTVL.